This is a list of T cell receptor beta chains from one sample in a study of T cell responses to AZD1222 COVID-19 vaccine. Produced via immunoSEQ multiplex PCR; TCRdb's table is partial and in-frame only. The profile shows about 120,000 clones, about 89% of them singletons. The source was peripheral blood, collected 28 days after the second AZD1222 dose. The receptors come from an adult who received the AZD1222 COVID-19 vaccine. Both conserved end residues are part of each CDR3. Fields, in order: J gene, V gene, clone size, D gene, CDR3 protein, CDR3 DNA. D genes are given only for firm matches. Clone size is given for some rows only: seen once, a few or many times, or a class if the clone is expanded.

TRBJ1-4	TRBV7-9	.	TRBD1	CASSWGQVPNEKLFF	TGTGCCAGCAGCTGGGGACAGGTGCCTAATGAAAAACTGTTTTTT
TRBJ1-3	TRBV7-9	.	.	CASSLSGAGNTIYF	TGTGCCAGCAGCTTATCTGGGGCTGGAAACACCATATATTTT
TRBJ1-2	TRBV10-3	.	TRBD1	CAISEQQGSGGYTF	TGTGCCATCAGTGAGCAACAGGGGTCGGGTGGCTACACCTTC
TRBJ2-3	TRBV24-1	.	.	CATSDLLAGSSTDTQYF	TGTGCCACCAGTGATTTGCTAGCAGGGTCGAGCACAGATACGCAGTATTTT
TRBJ2-3	TRBV24-1	.	TRBD2	CATSDSIAGGTDTQYF	TGTGCCACCAGTGATTCTATAGCGGGGGGCACAGATACGCAGTATTTT
TRBJ2-7	TRBV18	.	.	CASSPWSSGATYEQYF	TGTGCCAGCTCCCCATGGTCATCGGGCGCTACCTACGAGCAGTACTTC
TRBJ2-5	TRBV19	.	TRBD2	CASSINGAGDLETQYF	TGTGCCAGTAGTATAAATGGTGCGGGAGACTTAGAGACCCAGTACTTC
TRBJ1-4	TRBV2	.	TRBD1	CASSIQGAQGEKLFF	TGTGCCAGCAGTATACAGGGGGCTCAGGGTGAAAAACTGTTTTTT
TRBJ2-3	TRBV2	.	TRBD2	CAAGRQTDTQYF	TGTGCCGCCGGGAGGCAGACAGATACGCAGTATTTT
TRBJ2-2	TRBV7-9	once	TRBD2	CASSFAGGTGELFF	TGTGCCAGCAGCTTTGCGGGAGGCACCGGGGAGCTGTTTTTT
TRBJ1-2	TRBV28	.	.	CASSSGPPEDGYTF	TGTGCCAGCAGTTCGGGACCCCCGGAGGATGGCTACACCTTC
TRBJ2-6	TRBV11-2	.	.	CASSRNGANVLTF	TGTGCCAGCAGCCGGAACGGGGCCAACGTCCTGACTTTC
TRBJ2-7	TRBV12-3/TRBV12-4	.	.	CASSSGYEQYF	TGTGCCAGCAGTTCCGGGTACGAGCAGTACTTC
TRBJ2-3	TRBV24-1	.	.	CATSDWGKSTDTQYF	TGTGCCACCAGTGATTGGGGGAAAAGCACAGATACGCAGTATTTT
TRBJ2-7	TRBV9	.	TRBD2	CASSSRLAGAGGEQYF	TGTGCCAGCAGCTCCCGACTAGCGGGAGCCGGGGGCGAGCAGTACTTC
TRBJ1-2	TRBV19	once	TRBD1	CASSPVPGGNYGYTF	TGTGCCAGTAGCCCAGTTCCAGGGGGCAACTATGGCTACACCTTC